Presented here are 24 T cell receptor beta chains from one specimen sequenced in a study of control samples from healthy donors and cancer patients. Produced via immunoSEQ multiplex PCR; TCRdb's table is partial and in-frame only. The sample yields 150,000 to 160,000 clones, nearly 95% seen once. The sample comprised blood. The receptors originated from a man between 45 and 60 years old in good health.

V gene TRBV18 combines with J gene TRBJ2-1; D perhaps matches TRBD2 (6 bases). Germline V gives CDR1 KGHSH, CDR2 LQKENI. The CDR3 runs to 17 residues. Trimming cost V 3 bases and J 0 bases, with 15 bases left between them. The DNA of the CDR3 is TGTGCCAGCTCACCTGGACGCGGGGACCCCTCCTACAATGAGCAGTTCTTC. Its translation is CASSPGRGDPSYNEQFF. The variable domain in full, with the rest retrieved from reference TRBV18 and TRBJ2-1, is NAGVMQNPRHLVRRRGQEARLRCSPMKGHSHVYWYRQLPEEGLKFMVYLQKENIIDESGMPKERFSAEFPKEGPSILRIQQVVRGDSAAYFCASSPGRGDPSYNEQFFGPGTRLTVL.

V is TRBV7-9 and J is TRBJ2-7; a possible D gene is TRBD2 (6 bases). V gave up 5 bases and J gave up 3 bases, with 26 bases separating them. The CDR3 sequence is 18 residues long. The V gene's germline CDR1 is SEHNR and CDR2 FQNEAQ (reference sequence). CDR3 in amino acids: CASSRSGLGPDNLYEQYF. The CDR3 bases are TGTGCCAGCAGCCGCAGCGGGTTGGGGCCCGATAACCTCTACGAGCAGTACTTC.

The rearrangement uses TRBV10-3 and TRBJ2-4, with D hard to call. The CDR3 has 14 residues. V was pared by 2 bases and J by 5 bases, with 10 bases between. CDR1 and CDR2 from the germline V gene are ENHRY and SYGVKD. The CDR3 DNA is TGTGCCATCAGTGAGGGATTCGGCGAAAACATTCAGTACTTC. It encodes CAISEGFGENIQYF.

This clone was picked up one time. This chain uses TRBV28 with TRBJ2-7, with 8 bases aligning to TRBD1. This CDR3 is 15 amino acids long. Germline CDR1 reads MDHEN; CDR2 reads SYDVKM. V dropped 5 bases and J dropped 1; count of bases not matched to a gene: 7. The DNA of the CDR3 is TGTGCCAGCAGTGCGGGACAGGCCCCTTCCTACGAGCAGTACTTC. Residues: CASSAGQAPSYEQYF. Based on the CDR3 plus reference TRBV28 and TRBJ2-7, the full variable domain is DVKVTQSSRYLVKRTGEKVFLECVQDMDHENMFWYRQDPGLGLRLIYFSYDVKMKEKGDIPEGYSVSREKKERFSLILESASTNQTSMYLCASSAGQAPSYEQYFGPGTRLTVT.

In its sample, this clone was seen a few times. The chain carries TRBV7-9 and TRBJ2-5; perhaps TRBD2 as D (6 bases). The CDR3 is made up of 15 amino acids. The V end lost 1 base, the J end lost 2 bases, and 11 bases lay between the germline ends. Germline CDR1 SEHNR, CDR2 FQNEAQ (reference sequence). In nucleotides, the CDR3 is TGTGCCAGCAGCTTAGGAACTGGGGGGCAAGAGACCCAGTACTTC. Its translation: CASSLGTGGQETQYF.

This chain uses TRBV19 with TRBJ2-3; 14 bases are a match to TRBD2. V shed 4 bases, J shed 4 bases, and the junction held 10 bases outside the gene matches. Per germline, CDR1 LNHDA and CDR2 SQIVND (reference sequence). The CDR3 consists of 18 residues. CDR3 residues: CASSTSGLAGAGADTQYF. The CDR3 nucleotides read TGTGCCAGTAGTACATCGGGACTAGCGGGAGCTGGTGCAGATACGCAGTATTTT.

The V gene is TRBV5-1, the J gene TRBJ2-1, with D perhaps matching TRBD1 or TRBD2 (5 bases each). The CDR3 covers 14 residues. Germline V gives CDR1 SGHRS, CDR2 YFSETQ. The germline V and J ends were trimmed by 4 bases and 5 bases, with 13 bases remaining between them. The CDR3 sequence is CASSGGDIHNEQFF. CDR3 DNA: TGCGCCAGCAGCGGGGGAGACATCCACAATGAGCAGTTCTTC.

V and J are TRBV6-2 or TRBV6-3 and TRBJ1-1; TRBD1 might be the D (6 bases). The CDR3 is made up of 14 amino acids. Germline V CDR1 and CDR2: MNHEY, SVGEGT. V lost 0 bases and J 8 bases, leaving 13 bases between the germline ends. The DNA of the CDR3 is TGTGCCAGCAGTTACTCGAGGGTAGGACAGGAAGCTTTCTTT. Translated: CASSYSRVGQEAFF.

Worth noting for this clone: Germline and junction disagree at one end, which may indicate a read error. V is TRBV7-7 and J is TRBJ2-5, with D unresolved. CDR3 length equals 13 residues. Germline V gives CDR1 SSHAT, CDR2 FNYEAQ (reference sequence). The CDR3 sequence is CASSLRMSETQYF. The CDR3 DNA sequence: TGTGCTAGCAGCTTAAGGATGTCGGAGACCCAGTACTTC. The variable domain in full, with the rest retrieved from reference TRBV7-7 and TRBJ2-5, is GAGVSQSPRYKVTKRGQDVTLRCDPISSHATLYWYQQALGQGPEFLTYFNYEAQPDKSGLPSDRFSAERPEGSISTLTIQRTEQRDSAMYRCASSLRMSETQYFGPGTRLLVL.

This chain links TRBV27 with TRBJ1-4; TRBD1 matches at 7 bases. Unmatched junction bases numbered 4, after V lost 8 bases and J lost 7 bases. Germline V gene lookup returns CDR1 MNHEY and CDR2 SMNVEV (reference sequence). The CDR3 sequence is 12 residues long. The CDR3 loop reads CASGNRGEKLFF. The CDR3 DNA reads as TGTGCCAGCGGGAACAGGGGTGAAAAACTGTTTTTT.

This chain connects TRBV13 to TRBJ2-1; 7 bases match TRBD2. With 2 bases clipped from V and 0 bases from J, the junction kept 7 bases outside the gene matches. The length of the CDR3 is 17 residues. Per the germline V gene, CDR1 is PRHDT and CDR2 is FYEKMQ (reference sequence). CDR3 DNA: TGTGCCAGCAGCTTATCGGCGGGAGCAAGCTCCTACAATGAGCAGTTCTTC. Its protein is CASSLSAGASSYNEQFF. Based on the CDR3 plus reference TRBV13 and TRBJ2-1, the full variable domain is AAGVIQSPRHLIKEKRETATLKCYPIPRHDTVYWYQQGPGQDPQFLISFYEKMQSDKGSIPDRFSAQQFSDYHSELNMSSLELGDSALYFCASSLSAGASSYNEQFFGPGTRLTVL.

V gene TRBV11-2 combines with J gene TRBJ2-7, with 8 bases matching TRBD1. CDR3 length: 18 amino acids. V lost 2 bases and J lost 2; bases outside the gene matches: 14. Germline CDR1 is SGHAT and CDR2 is FQNNGV. CDR3 in amino acids: CASSLKGWGDRGTYEQYF. CDR3 coding DNA: TGTGCCAGCAGCTTAAAGGGGTGGGGAGACAGGGGTACCTACGAGCAGTACTTC. Supplemented by reference TRBV11-2 and TRBJ2-7, the full variable domain reads EAGVAQSPRYKIIEKRQSVAFWCNPISGHATLYWYQQILGQGPKLLIQFQNNGVVDDSQLPKDRFSAERLKGVDSTLKIQPAKLEDSAVYLCASSLKGWGDRGTYEQYFGPGTRLTVT.

The chain is built from TRBV10-3 and TRBJ1-1; D uncertain. V lost 4 bases and J 11 bases, leaving 11 bases between the germline ends. Germline assignment: CDR1 ENHRY and CDR2 SYGVKD. The CDR3 contains 11 residues. CDR3: CAISAGVEAFF. The CDR3 nucleotides read TGTGCCATCAGTGCTGGGGTAGAGGCTTTCTTT.

The chain recombines TRBV24-1 with TRBJ2-5; 9 bases are shared with TRBD1. The CDR3 extends over 13 amino acids. With 7 bases clipped from V and 9 bases from J, the junction kept 8 bases outside the gene matches. CDR1 is KGHDR, CDR2 SFDVKD, per germline. The chain's CDR3 is CATSGDRAQAQYF. The CDR3 nucleotides read TGTGCCACCAGCGGGGACAGGGCCCAGGCCCAGTACTTC.

The V gene is TRBV19, the J gene TRBJ2-2; 7 bases agree with TRBD1. The trim removed 3 bases at V and 7 bases at J, leaving 8 bases unmatched. The CDR3 sequence is 15 residues long. Germline CDR1 reads LNHDA; CDR2 reads SQIVND (reference sequence). DNA of the CDR3: TGTGCCAGTAGTATTTTACAGGGGTTTGGCGGGGAGCTGTTTTTT. Encoded protein: CASSILQGFGGELFF.

The gene calls are TRBV11-2 and TRBJ2-5; D possibly corresponds to TRBD2 (5 bases). The CDR3 contains 13 residues. Germline V CDR1 and CDR2: SGHAT, FQNNGV. V lost 3 bases and J 4 bases, leaving 9 bases between the germline ends. The CDR3 sequence: CASSLPGIETQYF. CDR3 DNA sequence: TGTGCCAGCAGCTTGCCGGGAATAGAGACCCAGTACTTC. The full variable domain, in which reference TRBV11-2 and TRBJ2-5 provide the parts outside the CDR3, is EAGVAQSPRYKIIEKRQSVAFWCNPISGHATLYWYQQILGQGPKLLIQFQNNGVVDDSQLPKDRFSAERLKGVDSTLKIQPAKLEDSAVYLCASSLPGIETQYFGPGTRLLVL.

This clone was observed a single time. The chain recombines TRBV21-1 with TRBJ2-3; the listed D gene, TRBD1, was not tested against the DNA. TRBV21-1 has pseudogene status. CDR3 length: 14 residues. Here the CDR3 DNA reads TGTGCCAGCAGCTTCCGGGACAGGGGAGATACGCAGTATTTT. Protein sequence: CASSFRDRGDTQYF.

This rearrangement joins TRBV29-1 to TRBJ2-7, with D perhaps matching TRBD2 (5 bases). V was pared by 3 bases and J by 9 bases, with 18 bases between. Germline V gene sequence: CDR1 SQVTM, CDR2 ANQGSEA. The CDR3 totals 13 residues. The CDR3 nucleotides are TGCAGCGTTGAGGAGACAAGCGTTGGGAGGCAGTACTTC. Its translation: CSVEETSVGRQYF.

The chain employs TRBV10-3 and TRBJ1-5; unclear D gene. With 8 bases removed from V and 5 bases from J, the gap between germline ends came to 10 bases. Germline CDR1 reads ENHRY; CDR2 reads SYGVKD. This CDR3 has 12 residues. CDR3 protein: CAISGRDQPQHF. The DNA for the CDR3 is TGTGCCATCTCGGGAAGGGATCAGCCCCAGCATTTT.

The chain has TRBV7-3 and TRBJ2-7, with 8 nucleotides matching TRBD2. The CDR3 contains 15 residues. CDR1 SGHTA and CDR2 FQGTGA come from the germline V gene. The ends lost 5 bases at V and 2 bases at J; junction bases unmatched: 8. In DNA form, the CDR3 reads TGTGCCAGCAGCCCCTCCGCGGGACTAGCCTACGAGCAGTACTTC. Translating gives CASSPSAGLAYEQYF.

J is TRBJ2-5 and V is TRBV7-2; possible D gene TRBD2, 6 bases. The CDR3 extends over 16 amino acids. V gave up 0 bases and J gave up 5 bases, with 16 bases separating them. Per germline, CDR1 SGHTA and CDR2 FQGNSA. The CDR3 bases are TGTGCCAGCAGCTTAGCGGCGCGGGGTATTTGGGAGACCCAGTACTTC. Amino acids: CASSLAARGIWETQYF. Based on the CDR3 plus reference TRBV7-2 and TRBJ2-5, the full variable domain is GAGVSQSPSNKVTEKGKDVELRCDPISGHTALYWYRQSLGQGLEFLIYFQGNSAPDKSGLPSDRFSAERTGGSVSTLTIQRTQQEDSAVYLCASSLAARGIWETQYFGPGTRLLVL.

The rearrangement joins TRBV2 to TRBJ1-5; 10 bases agree with TRBD1. Germline lookup yields CDR1 SNHLY and CDR2 FYNNEI. This CDR3 region has 15 residues. The junction had 7 bases not matched to a gene; V was cut back by 5 bases and J by 6 bases. CDR3 DNA sequence: TGTGCCAGCAGTATTGACAGGGGGCGAGGTCAGCCCCAGCATTTT. This gives the protein CASSIDRGRGQPQHF.

This clone was picked up one time. The gene calls are TRBV3-1 (or the pseudogene TRBV3-2) and TRBJ1-1, with D possibly being TRBD1 (5 bases). The CDR3 consists of 14 residues. V was trimmed by 4 bases and J by 5 bases, leaving 14 bases between them. Germline V gene data show CDR1 as LGHDT and CDR2 as YNNKEL (reference sequence). CDR3 region: CASSPPGRRTEAFF. CDR3 DNA sequence: TGTGCCAGCAGCCCCCCAGGGAGGCGTACTGAAGCTTTCTTT.

This clone appeared a single time. The CDR3, as DNA: TGTGCCAGCAGTTCACAGGGGGGGCCCTACGAGCAGTACTTC. Translated, it gives CASSSQGGPYEQYF. V and J are TRBV27 and TRBJ2-7, with D possibly TRBD1 on 8 matching bases. Trimming left V 4 bases short and J 2 bases short, with 12 bases between. The CDR3 totals 14 residues. The germline CDR1 and CDR2 sequences are MNHEY and SMNVEV (reference sequence).